A selection of T cell receptor beta chains follows, all from one sample in a study of cytomegalovirus exposure and HLA in healthy donors. The data were produced by immunoSEQ multiplex PCR, yet TCRdb's version contains in-frame clones alone and is incomplete. This repertoire shows 95,000 to 150,000 clones, 77% found once; its top ten account for 9.5% to 15%. Sequencing was done on a sample of PBMCs. These receptors were collected from a woman aged 40 to 49 in good health and CMV-seropositive. Both conserved end residues are part of each CDR3. A D gene is named only where the DNA matches it firmly. Rows may omit the clone size; those that give it use once, few, many or a size class.

v_call,clone_size,j_call,d_call,cdr3_aa,cdr3_nt
TRBV5-1,-,TRBJ1-1,TRBD1,CASSFKGARDTEAFF,TGCGCCAGCAGCTTTAAGGGGGCAAGGGACACTGAAGCTTTCTTT
TRBV5-1,-,TRBJ1-4,-,CASSLESFNEKLFF,TGCGCCAGCAGCTTGGAATCCTTTAATGAAAAACTGTTTTTT
TRBV30,-,TRBJ2-2,TRBD1,CAWGQGAVGGELFF,TGTGCCTGGGGACAGGGGGCGGTAGGAGGGGAGCTGTTTTTT
TRBV18,once,TRBJ1-3,-,CASSPPTSLGNTIYF,TGTGCCAGCTCACCACCGACAAGTCTAGGAAACACCATATATTTT
TRBV7-9,-,TRBJ2-5,-,CASSLTSLGRETQYF,TGTGCCAGCAGCTTAACTAGCTTGGGGCGAGAGACCCAGTACTTC
TRBV11-2,many,TRBJ2-3,-,CASSLSGVMTDTQYF,TGTGCCAGCAGCTTGTCGGGAGTAATGACAGATACGCAGTATTTT
TRBV25-1,few,TRBJ2-2,-,CASSDGGAQNTGELFF,TGTGCCAGCAGTGATGGAGGGGCCCAGAACACCGGGGAGCTGTTTTTT
TRBV19,-,TRBJ1-2,TRBD1,CASSDRAGGYGYTF,TGTGCCAGTTCGGACAGGGCTGGGGGGTATGGCTACACCTTC
TRBV2,-,TRBJ2-7,TRBD1,CASYRDRGNEQYF,TGTGCCAGCTACCGGGACAGGGGAAACGAGCAGTACTTC
TRBV11-3,-,TRBJ2-7,TRBD1,CASTSGQSPYEQYF,TGTGCCAGCACGTCGGGACAGAGCCCCTACGAGCAGTACTTC
TRBV27,-,TRBJ2-3,-,CASSFLMTHTDTQYF,TGTGCCAGCTCATTCCTTATGACACACACAGATACGCAGTATTTT
TRBV4-1,-,TRBJ1-2,-,CASSQDPHRSYGYTF,TGCGCCAGCAGCCAAGATCCCCACAGGTCCTATGGCTACACCTTC
TRBV29-1,-,TRBJ2-3,TRBD2,CSVAGGRGTDTQYF,TGCAGCGTTGCGGGCGGGAGGGGGACAGATACGCAGTATTTT
TRBV2,-,TRBJ2-7,-,CASGGTRGLDEQYF,TGTGCCAGCGGCGGGACTAGGGGGCTGGACGAGCAGTACTTC
TRBV11-2,-,TRBJ2-7,-,CASSLSGSSYEQYF,TGTGCCAGCAGCCTCAGCGGGTCCTCCTACGAGCAGTACTTC
TRBV19,-,TRBJ2-2,-,CASSILVGVLGTGELFF,TGTGCCAGTAGTATATTGGTGGGAGTACTGGGCACCGGGGAGCTGTTTTTT
TRBV19,-,TRBJ1-2,-,CASSTGNDYGYTF,TGTGCCAGTAGTACAGGGAACGACTATGGCTACACCTTC
TRBV11-2,once,TRBJ2-7,TRBD1,CASNRARQGSVYEQYF,TGTGCCAGCAACCGTGCCCGACAGGGGTCGGTTTACGAGCAGTACTTC
TRBV5-1,few,TRBJ1-1,-,CASSFQSSGGTEAFF,TGCGCCAGCAGCTTTCAGTCCTCGGGTGGCACTGAAGCTTTCTTT
TRBV4-1,few,TRBJ2-7,-,CASSQDRVLANEQYF,TGCGCCAGCAGCCAAGATAGGGTACTAGCCAACGAGCAGTACTTC
TRBV10-1,once,TRBJ2-2,-,CASSEFQGNTGELFF,TGCGCCAGCAGTGAGTTCCAGGGTAACACCGGGGAGCTGTTTTTT
TRBV7-9,few,TRBJ2-6,-,CASSQIPPSGANVLTF,TGTGCCAGCAGCCAGATACCCCCCTCTGGGGCCAACGTCCTGACTTTC
TRBV5-1,-,TRBJ2-1,-,CASSLVRYNEQFF,TGCGCCAGCAGCCTCGTCAGGTACAATGAGCAGTTCTTC
TRBV15,-,TRBJ2-3,TRBD2,CATSRALAGFTDTQYF,TGTGCCACCAGCAGAGCTCTAGCGGGTTTCACAGATACGCAGTATTTT
TRBV6-4,few,TRBJ2-3,-,CASSDSAAGDTQYF,TGTGCCAGCAGTGACTCCGCTGCGGGGGATACGCAGTATTTT
TRBV4-1,-,TRBJ1-1,TRBD1,CASSPGQGPASTEAFF,TGCGCCAGCAGCCCCGGACAGGGGCCAGCGAGCACTGAAGCTTTCTTT
TRBV28,-,TRBJ1-1,-,CASSLLRNTEAFF,TGTGCCAGCAGTTTACTACGGAACACTGAAGCTTTCTTT
TRBV5-4,once,TRBJ2-7,TRBD1,CASSPGQASSYEQYF,TGTGCCAGCAGCCCTGGACAGGCGAGCTCCTACGAGCAGTACTTC
TRBV19,few,TRBJ1-2,TRBD1,CASSITTPGQGNGYTF,TGTGCCAGTAGTATAACAACCCCCGGACAGGGAAACGGCTACACCTTC
TRBV5-6,few,TRBJ1-4,-,CASSFLQEEKLFF,TGTGCCAGCAGCTTTCTACAGGAGGAAAAACTGTTTTTT
TRBV28,-,TRBJ1-4,TRBD1,CASTGGAKGEKLFF,TGTGCCAGCACAGGGGGCGCGAAGGGTGAAAAACTGTTTTTT
TRBV5-1,few,TRBJ2-1,-,CASSLAPGGYNEQFF,TGCGCCAGCAGCTTGGCCCCTGGGGGGTACAATGAGCAGTTCTTC
TRBV18,few,TRBJ1-1,-,CASSLAHTEAFF,TGTGCCAGCTCCTTAGCCCACACTGAAGCTTTCTTT
TRBV6-1,-,TRBJ1-3,-,CASSSQDYGNTIYF,TGTGCCAGCAGTTCCCAGGATTATGGAAACACCATATATTTT
TRBV7-3,once,TRBJ1-1,TRBD1,CASSLGQGVPEAFF,TGTGCCAGCAGCTTGGGACAGGGGGTACCTGAAGCTTTCTTT
TRBV13,-,TRBJ1-4,-,CASSFWGVEKLFF,TGTGCCAGCAGCTTTTGGGGGGTTGAAAAACTGTTTTTT
TRBV28,-,TRBJ1-2,-,CASSLSGSNYGYTF,TGTGCCAGCAGTTTATCAGGGTCTAACTATGGCTACACCTTC
TRBV19,-,TRBJ1-2,-,CASSIGQGGHGYTF,TGTGCCAGTAGTATAGGGCAGGGTGGACATGGCTACACCTTC
TRBV11-2,-,TRBJ2-5,-,CASRRLGETQYF,TGTGCCAGCAGAAGACTAGGAGAGACCCAGTACTTC
TRBV11-2,-,TRBJ1-1,TRBD1,CASSLGTGPMNTEAFF,TGTGCCAGCAGCTTAGGGACAGGGCCCATGAACACTGAAGCTTTCTTT
TRBV5-5,-,TRBJ2-7,-,CASSLTIFSSYEQYF,TGTGCCAGCAGCCTGACAATTTTCAGCTCCTACGAGCAGTACTTC
TRBV11-1,once,TRBJ2-6,-,CASTLRAGSGANVLTF,TGTGCCAGCACCTTGAGGGCGGGATCTGGGGCCAACGTCCTGACTTTC
TRBV28,few,TRBJ2-7,-,CASRRAGGAFEQYF,TGTGCCAGCAGGAGAGCAGGAGGGGCTTTCGAGCAGTACTTC
TRBV19,once,TRBJ1-2,TRBD1,CASVSWDRGRNGYTF,TGTGCCAGCGTCTCGTGGGACAGGGGGCGAAATGGCTACACCTTC
TRBV6-5,-,TRBJ1-5,-,CASSTRQVNQPQHF,TGTGCCAGCAGTACCCGACAGGTTAATCAGCCCCAGCATTTT
TRBV5-1,-,TRBJ2-3,-,CASSLGPGDTQYF,TGCGCCAGCAGCTTGGGCCCGGGAGATACGCAGTATTTT
TRBV19,-,TRBJ1-5,-,CASSVIQGGNQPQHF,TGTGCCAGTAGTGTTATACAGGGAGGCAATCAGCCCCAGCATTTT
TRBV15,-,TRBJ2-2,TRBD2,CATSSGLAGYTGELFF,TGTGCCACCAGCAGCGGGCTAGCGGGATATACCGGGGAGCTGTTTTTT
TRBV19,-,TRBJ1-5,TRBD1,CASSLRTGGQPQHF,TGTGCCAGTAGTCTTCGAACAGGGGGACAGCCCCAGCATTTT
TRBV25-1,-,TRBJ2-2,-,CASSRTANTGELFF,TGTGCCAGCAGTCGGACGGCGAACACCGGGGAGCTGTTCTTT
TRBV28,few,TRBJ1-5,TRBD1,CASSFPRDRAIVGPQHF,TGTGCCAGCAGTTTCCCGCGGGACAGGGCAATAGTGGGACCCCAGCATTTT
TRBV9,few,TRBJ1-2,-,CASSVEGGLSGGYTF,TGTGCCAGCAGCGTAGAAGGAGGGCTTTCAGGTGGCTACACCTTC
TRBV9,-,TRBJ2-1,-,CASSVEEGALPYNEQFF,TGTGCCAGCAGCGTAGAGGAAGGAGCGCTTCCTTACAATGAGCAGTTCTTC
TRBV5-4,-,TRBJ2-7,-,CASSLSNYEQYF,TGTGCCAGCAGCCTGTCTAACTACGAGCAGTACTTC
TRBV9,few,TRBJ2-7,-,CASSVGPTAYEQYF,TGTGCCAGCAGCGTAGGCCCCACTGCTTACGAGCAGTACTTC
TRBV27,-,TRBJ2-2,-,CASKTEAGELFF,TGTGCCAGTAAGACAGAGGCCGGGGAGCTGTTTTTT
TRBV7-3,-,TRBJ1-2,-,CASSLTGGYGYTF,TGTGCCAGCAGCTTGACCGGGGGGTATGGCTACACCTTC